This is a list of T cell receptor beta chains from one sample in a study of technical replicates of blood from a handful of donors. Libraries were prepared by immunoSEQ multiplex PCR; TCRdb keeps only in-frame clonotypes and omits some of them. Found here are some 87,000 clones, roughly 96% of them singletons; the top ten hold about 0.31%. Sequencing input: T cells isolated from PBMCs. Receptors were obtained from a human donor in good health. Each CDR3 is given with its conserved first and last residue. D genes are given only for firm matches. Rows may omit the clone size; those that give it use once, few, many or a size class.

d_call j_call clone_size v_call cdr3_aa cdr3_nt
. TRBJ2-5 . TRBV29-1 CSVLKGVVVQETQYF TGCAGCGTTCTTAAAGGGGTGGTAGTCCAAGAGACCCAGTACTTC
. TRBJ2-7 . TRBV5-1 CASSLAGQTSYEQYF TGCGCCAGCAGCTTGGCAGGACAGACCTCCTACGAGCAGTACTTC
. TRBJ2-5 . TRBV4-2 CASSPSTVLGAFQETQYF TGTGCCAGCAGCCCGTCCACAGTCCTAGGGGCCTTCCAAGAGACCCAGTACTTC
. TRBJ2-1 . TRBV2 CASTGFNEQFF TGTGCCAGCACGGGGTTCAATGAGCAGTTCTTC
. TRBJ2-3 . TRBV29-1 CSVAEGINTQYF TGCAGCGTTGCGGAGGGCATAAATACGCAGTATTTT
TRBD1 TRBJ1-1 . TRBV30 CAWKRDREVTEAFF TGTGCCTGGAAGCGGGACAGGGAGGTCACTGAAGCTTTCTTT
TRBD1 TRBJ2-7 . TRBV28 CASSLFGAGGSYEQYF TGTGCCAGCAGTTTATTTGGGGCAGGGGGCTCCTACGAGCAGTACTTC
TRBD2 TRBJ2-3 . TRBV7-3 CASTKEGTSGTYTQYF TGTGCCAGCACCAAAGAGGGGACTAGCGGCACTTATACGCAGTATTTT
. TRBJ2-7 . TRBV11-3 CASSARRDSPSYEQYF TGTGCCAGCAGCGCCCGACGGGACTCCCCCTCCTACGAGCAGTACTTC
. TRBJ1-1 . TRBV5-1 CASSSDLYTEAFF TGCGCCAGCAGCTCGGACTTATACACTGAAGCTTTCTTT
. TRBJ2-7 . TRBV27 CASSLLGNYEQYF TGTGCCAGCAGTTTATTGGGCAACTACGAGCAGTACTTC
. TRBJ1-1 . TRBV7-9 CASSSPRVITVNPNEAFF TGTGCCAGCAGCTCGCCCCGGGTGATTACTGTAAACCCAAATGAAGCTTTCTTT
TRBD2 TRBJ2-3 . TRBV2 CASADQGGSGVDTQYF TGTGCCAGCGCGGATCAGGGCGGGAGTGGAGTAGATACGCAGTATTTT
. TRBJ2-3 once TRBV27 CASSLWLGHTDTQYF TGTGCCAGCAGTCTGTGGCTGGGGCACACAGATACGCAGTATTTT
. TRBJ2-3 . TRBV2 CASLAGEGNTQYF TGTGCCAGCCTGGCAGGGGAAGGAAATACGCAGTATTTT
. TRBJ2-2 . TRBV30 CAWSVNTGELFF TGTGCCTGGAGCGTGAACACCGGGGAGCTGTTTTTT
. TRBJ1-1 . TRBV5-6 CASSLVADFEAFF TGTGCCAGCAGCTTGGTGGCAGACTTTGAAGCTTTCTTT
. TRBJ2-7 . TRBV5-5 CASSLGVAQYF TGTGCCAGCAGCTTGGGAGTAGCTCAGTACTTC
. TRBJ2-7 . TRBV10-3 CAISPRGSGDIGAYEQYF TGTGCCATCAGTCCTAGAGGCAGTGGGGACATCGGAGCCTACGAGCAGTACTTC
. TRBJ1-4 . TRBV10-3 CAISGSRGEVLFF TGTGCCATCAGTGGGAGCAGGGGCGAAGTTCTGTTTTTT